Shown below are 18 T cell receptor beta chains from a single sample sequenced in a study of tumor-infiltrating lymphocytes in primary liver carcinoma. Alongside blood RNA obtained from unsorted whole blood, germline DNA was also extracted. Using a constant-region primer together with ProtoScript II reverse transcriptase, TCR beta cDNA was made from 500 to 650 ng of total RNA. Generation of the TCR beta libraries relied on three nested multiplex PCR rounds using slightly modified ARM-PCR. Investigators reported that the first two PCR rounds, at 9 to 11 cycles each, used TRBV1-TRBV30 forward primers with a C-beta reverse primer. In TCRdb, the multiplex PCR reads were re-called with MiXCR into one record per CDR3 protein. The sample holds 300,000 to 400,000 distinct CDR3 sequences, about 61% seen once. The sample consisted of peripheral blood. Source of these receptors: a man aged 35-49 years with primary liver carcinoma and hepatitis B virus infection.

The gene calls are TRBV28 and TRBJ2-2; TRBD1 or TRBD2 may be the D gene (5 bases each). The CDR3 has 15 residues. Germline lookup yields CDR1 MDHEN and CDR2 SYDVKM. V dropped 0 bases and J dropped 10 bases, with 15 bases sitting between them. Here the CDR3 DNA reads TGTGCCAGCAGTTTATGGGGACCCGGAGCGAAGGAGCTGTTTTTT. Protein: CASSLWGPGAKELFF.

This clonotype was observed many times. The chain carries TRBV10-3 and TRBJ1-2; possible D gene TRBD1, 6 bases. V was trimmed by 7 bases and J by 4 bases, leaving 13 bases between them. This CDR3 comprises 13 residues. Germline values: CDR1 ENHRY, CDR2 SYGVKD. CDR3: CAITGGMGYGYTF. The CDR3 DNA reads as TGTGCCATCACGGGGGGCATGGGCTATGGCTACACCTTC.

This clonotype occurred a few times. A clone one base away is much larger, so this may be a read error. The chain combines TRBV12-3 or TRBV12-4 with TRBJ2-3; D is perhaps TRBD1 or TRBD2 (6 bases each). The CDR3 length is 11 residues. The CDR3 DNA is TGTGCCAGCAGTCGAGGGGGGACGCATTATTTT. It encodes CASSRGGTHYF.

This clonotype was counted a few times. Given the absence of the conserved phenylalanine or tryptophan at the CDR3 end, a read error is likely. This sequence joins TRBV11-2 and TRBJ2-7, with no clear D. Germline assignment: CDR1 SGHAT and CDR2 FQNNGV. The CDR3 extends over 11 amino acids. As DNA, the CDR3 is TGTGCTAGCAGCCCCGAGTACGAGCAGTACCTC. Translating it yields CASSPEYEQYL.

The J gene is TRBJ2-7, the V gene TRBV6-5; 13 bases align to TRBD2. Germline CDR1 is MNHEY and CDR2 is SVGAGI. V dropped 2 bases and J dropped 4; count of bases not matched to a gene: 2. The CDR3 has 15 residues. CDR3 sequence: CASSYGTSGIYEQYF. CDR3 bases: TGTGCCAGCAGTTACGGGACTAGCGGGATATACGAGCAGTACTTC.

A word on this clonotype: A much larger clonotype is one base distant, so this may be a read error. For the CDR3, the DNA is TGCGTCAGCAGCCAAGATTACGGCGGGCTCAATGAGCAGTTCTTC. This codes for CVSSQDYGGLNEQFF. This chain joins TRBV4-1 and TRBJ2-1, with D perhaps TRBD2 (5 bases). Looked up from germline, CDR1 is MGHRA and CDR2 is YSYEKL. The length of the CDR3 is 15 residues.

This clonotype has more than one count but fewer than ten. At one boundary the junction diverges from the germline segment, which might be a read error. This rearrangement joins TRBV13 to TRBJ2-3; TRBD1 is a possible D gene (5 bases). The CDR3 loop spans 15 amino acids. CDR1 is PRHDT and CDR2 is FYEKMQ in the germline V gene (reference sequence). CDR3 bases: TGTGCCGGCAGCTTAGCACAGGACGCCACAGATACGCAGTATTTT. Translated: CAGSLAQDATDTQYF.

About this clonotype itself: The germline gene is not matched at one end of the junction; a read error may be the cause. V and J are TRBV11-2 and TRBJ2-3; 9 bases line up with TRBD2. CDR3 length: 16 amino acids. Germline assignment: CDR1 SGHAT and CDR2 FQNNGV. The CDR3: CASSFRLAEHTDKQYF. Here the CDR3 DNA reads TGTGCCAGCAGCTTCAGACTAGCGGAACACACAGATAAGCAGTATTTT.

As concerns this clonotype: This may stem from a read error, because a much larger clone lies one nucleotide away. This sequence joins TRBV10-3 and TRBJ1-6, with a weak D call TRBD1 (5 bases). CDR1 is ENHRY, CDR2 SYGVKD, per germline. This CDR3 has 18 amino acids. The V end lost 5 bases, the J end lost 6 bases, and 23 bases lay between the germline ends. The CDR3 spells CAISNLLIRDGINSPLHF. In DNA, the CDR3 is TGTGCCATCAGTAATTTGCTCATCCGGGACGGAATTAATTCACCCCTCCACTTT.

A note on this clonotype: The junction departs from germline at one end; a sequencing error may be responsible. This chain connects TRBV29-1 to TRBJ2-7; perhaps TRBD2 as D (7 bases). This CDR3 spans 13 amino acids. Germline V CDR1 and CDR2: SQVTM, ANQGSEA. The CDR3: CSVGGEGLREQYF. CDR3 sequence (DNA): TGCAGCGTGGGGGGCGAGGGCCTGCGGGAGCAATACTTC.

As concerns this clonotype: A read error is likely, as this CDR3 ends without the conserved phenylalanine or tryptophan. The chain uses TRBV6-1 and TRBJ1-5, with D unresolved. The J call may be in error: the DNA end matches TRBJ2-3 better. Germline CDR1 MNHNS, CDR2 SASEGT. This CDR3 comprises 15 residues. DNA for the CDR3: TGTGCCAGCAGTGAAATCTCCTATAGCAGTCAGCCCCAGTATTCT. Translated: CASSEISYSSQPQYS.

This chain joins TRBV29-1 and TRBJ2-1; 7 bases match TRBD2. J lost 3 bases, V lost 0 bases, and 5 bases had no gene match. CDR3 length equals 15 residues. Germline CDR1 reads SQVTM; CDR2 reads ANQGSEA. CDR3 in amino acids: CSVEDPQRGYNEQFF. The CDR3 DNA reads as TGCAGCGTTGAAGATCCCCAGCGGGGCTACAATGAGCAGTTCTTC.

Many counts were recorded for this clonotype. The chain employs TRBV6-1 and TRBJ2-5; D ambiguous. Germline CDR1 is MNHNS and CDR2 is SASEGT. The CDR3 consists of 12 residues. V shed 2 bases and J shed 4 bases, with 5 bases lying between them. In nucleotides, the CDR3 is TGTGCCAGCAGTGAATTGGGAGAGACCCAGTACTTC. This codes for CASSELGETQYF.

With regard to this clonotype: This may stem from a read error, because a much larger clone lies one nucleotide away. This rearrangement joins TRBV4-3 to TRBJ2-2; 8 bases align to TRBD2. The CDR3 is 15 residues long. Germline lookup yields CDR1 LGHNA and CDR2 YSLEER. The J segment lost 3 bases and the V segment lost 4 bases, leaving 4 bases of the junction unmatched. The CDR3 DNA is TGCGCCAGCAGCCGTAGCGGGGCTTACACCGGGGAGCTGTTTTTT. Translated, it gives CASSRSGAYTGELFF.

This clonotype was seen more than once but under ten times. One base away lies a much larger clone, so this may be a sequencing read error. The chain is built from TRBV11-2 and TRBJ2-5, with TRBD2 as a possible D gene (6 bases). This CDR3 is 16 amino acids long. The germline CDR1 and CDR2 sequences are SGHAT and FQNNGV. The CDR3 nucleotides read TGTGCCAGCAGCCCCTCTGGCGGGGCTGGCCAAGAGATCCAGTACTTC. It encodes CASSPSGGAGQEIQYF.

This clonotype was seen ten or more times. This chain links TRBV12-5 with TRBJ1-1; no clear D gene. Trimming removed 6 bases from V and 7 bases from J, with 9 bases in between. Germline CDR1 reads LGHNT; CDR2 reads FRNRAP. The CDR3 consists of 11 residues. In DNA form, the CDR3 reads TGTGCTAGTGGAGGGAAGGGTGAAGCTTTCTTT. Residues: CASGGKGEAFF.

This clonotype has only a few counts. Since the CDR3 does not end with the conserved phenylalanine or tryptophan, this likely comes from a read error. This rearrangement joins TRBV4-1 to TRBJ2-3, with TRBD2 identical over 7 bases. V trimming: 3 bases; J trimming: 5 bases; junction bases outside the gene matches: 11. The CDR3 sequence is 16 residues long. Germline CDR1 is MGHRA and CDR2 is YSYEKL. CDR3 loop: CASSQPGRREQDTQYI. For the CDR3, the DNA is TGCGCCAGCAGCCAGCCGGGGCGGCGGGAGCAAGATACGCAGTATATT.

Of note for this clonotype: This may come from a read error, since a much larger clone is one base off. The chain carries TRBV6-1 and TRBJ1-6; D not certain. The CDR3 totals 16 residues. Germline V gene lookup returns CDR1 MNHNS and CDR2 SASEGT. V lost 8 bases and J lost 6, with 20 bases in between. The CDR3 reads CASGYIVGSPNSPLHF. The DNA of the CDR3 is TGTGCCAGCGGTTACATCGTGGGCAGCCCTAATTCACCCCTCCACTTT.